This T cell receptor (beta chain) is from a study of CXCR3-negative and CXCR3-positive naive CD8 T cells (dated by TCRdb to the late 2010s). The study in broad terms: About 150 million TRB reads were obtained in total, roughly 1.5 +/- 0.3 million reads per library. Diversity and physicochemical repertoire analyses covered 10 to 11 donors pooled from two independent experiments. Naive subsets from 5 or 6 donors and memory cells from 3 donors were included in the TRBV-TRBJ cluster analysis. Study-wide conclusions, independent of this receptor: Both naive subsets had comparably high repertoire diversity, while memory CD8+ T cells had much lower repertoire diversity. CXCR3 expression partially decreased after cryopreservation, so most assays used freshly isolated PBMCs. TRBV-TRBJ usage was similar between naive CXCR3-negative and CXCR3-positive cells from the same donor, while memory cells showed distinct patterns. Surface CD5, linked to self-reactivity in mice, was comparable between naive subsets; TCR interaction strength was therefore also inferred from TRB CDR3 physicochemical properties.

Including cysteine and phenylalanine, the CDR3 has 13 amino acids. No DNA is given. Sequencing was carried out with a NextSeq 550. The Human TCR Profiling Kit (MiLaboratory) was used to prepare UMI-labeled 5' RACE TRB cDNA libraries. cDNA synthesis used the entire amount of extracted RNA, and PCR amplification then used the entire amount of cDNA produced. The libraries were made side by side, with each library going through the same number of PCR cycles. The study's processing was this. With a minimum of two reads required per UMI, MIGEC and MiXCR pulled out about 52,000 +/- 9,100 unique UMI-labeled TRB cDNA molecules from each library. On average, each library contained about 40,000 +/- 10,000 functional in-frame TRB CDR3 nucleotide clonotypes without stop codons. After downsampling to 5000 UMI-labeled TRB molecules per sample, diversity metrics, including normalized Shannon-Wiener and Chao1, were computed in VDJtools. Clonotype-size-weighted physicochemical properties of the central five CDR3 residues (interaction energy, strength, volume and Kidera factor 4) were computed in VDJtools. Each CDR3 protein sequence appears as one entry after TCRdb reprocessed the reads, and no DNA is included. The V and J calls were not made by the authors but by TCRdb's processing. This specimen's table enumerates approximately 60,000 distinct CDR3 sequences. The ten largest clonotypes hold 23% of the sample.

As to this clonotype: What antigen it recognizes has not been identified.

Each CD8+ T cell subset was flow-sorted in triplicate, with some 300,000 cells per subset placed directly into RLT lysis buffer. Standard density gradient centrifugation was used to isolate peripheral blood mononuclear cells from buffy coats. An RNeasy Mini Kit was used to extract total RNA from the sorted cells. The chain is encoded by TRBV12-3 or TRBV12-4 joined to TRBJ2-1; the TCRdb D gene call, TRBD1, has no DNA to confirm it. Input material: memory CD8+ T cells from blood. What the cell subset or site label conveys for this sample: conventional CD8+ memory T cells (TMEM), sorted as controls. This clonotype was sampled from a human donor in good health. Some clones in this sample may be carry-over from other donors' samples. For the CDR3, the sequence is CASGGHSYNEQFF.